The T cell receptor (beta chain) under discussion was sequenced for a study of T cell repertoires in cytomegalovirus infection. In the study overall: Newly reported HLA-C-restricted and thoroughly characterized HLA-B-restricted CMV epitopes were employed. Indications of both CMV infection and matching HLA type were provided by public TCR beta signatures.

Germline CDR1 reads MNHEY; CDR2 reads SVGEGT. There are 17 residues in the CDR3. V shed 0 bases and J shed 9 bases, with 21 bases lying between them. MiXCR, applied by TCRdb to the reads, yields one record per CDR3 protein. The profile shows some 800,000 distinct CDR3 sequences, about 27% of them singletons. Overall study results and limits: CMV-specific TCR beta clonotypes restricted by HLA-C were the ones dominating the ex vivo response. Individuals carrying CMV plus the relevant HLA were identified by cumulative frequency of public TCR beta families.

On this clonotype: Antigen unknown.

The sequence derives from a human donor in good health (CMV status not recorded). Some clones in this sample may be carry-over from other donors' samples. The rearrangement uses TRBV6-2 or TRBV6-3 and TRBJ2-1; D remains ambiguous. The sequencing here drew on cultured CD8+ T cells from PBMCs, taken from culture after CMV antigen stimulation. Here the CDR3 DNA reads TGTGCCAGCAGTTACTCTGATACAGCCCCTTTACATGGTGAGCAGTTCTTC. Translation: CASSYSDTAPLHGEQFF.